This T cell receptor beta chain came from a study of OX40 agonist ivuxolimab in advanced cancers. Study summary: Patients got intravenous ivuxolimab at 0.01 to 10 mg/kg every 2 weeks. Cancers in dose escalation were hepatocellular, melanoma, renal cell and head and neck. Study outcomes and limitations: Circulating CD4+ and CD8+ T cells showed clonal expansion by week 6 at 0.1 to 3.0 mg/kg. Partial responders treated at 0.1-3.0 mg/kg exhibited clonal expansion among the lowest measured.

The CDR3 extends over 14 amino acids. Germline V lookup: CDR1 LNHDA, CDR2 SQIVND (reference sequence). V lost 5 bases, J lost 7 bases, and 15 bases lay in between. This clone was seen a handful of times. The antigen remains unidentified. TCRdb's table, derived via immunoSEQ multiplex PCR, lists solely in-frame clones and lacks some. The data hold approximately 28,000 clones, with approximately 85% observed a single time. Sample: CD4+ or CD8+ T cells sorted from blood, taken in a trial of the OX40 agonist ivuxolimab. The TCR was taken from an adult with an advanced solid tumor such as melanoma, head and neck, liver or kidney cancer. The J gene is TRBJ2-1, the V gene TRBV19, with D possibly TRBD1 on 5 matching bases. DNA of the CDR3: TGTGCCAGTAGTTCGGCAGGGAACTTGAATGAGCAGTTCTTC. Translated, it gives CASSSAGNLNEQFF.